Reported below is one TCR beta chain. Trimming pared 7 bases from V and 2 bases from J, leaving 11 bases between. The germline V gene encodes CDR1 MNHEY and CDR2 SVGAGI. CDR3 length equals 13 residues. This specimen belongs to a study of Ad26.COV2.S vaccination and SARS-CoV-2 variants. Generated by immunoSEQ multiplex PCR, the TCRdb table keeps only in-frame clones and is missing some. The repertoire holds around 370,000 clones, with approximately 84% as singletons. Described treatment: 15 to 20 received Ad26.COV2.S at low or high dose, single or two shots; roughly 5 received placebo; per-sample allocation not given. The samples were gathered on day 63 after the first injection of vaccine or placebo. Whoever gave the sample was an adult aged 18-55 years in Boston. It was Wuhan-strain SARS-CoV-2 spike that the Ad26 vaccine vector expressed.

This receptor was obtained from a person aged 18-65 years who received the Ad26.COV2.S COVID-19 vaccine or a placebo. J is TRBJ2-5 and V is TRBV6-5; D perhaps matches TRBD1 (6 bases). Specimen: peripheral blood, collected in a trial of Ad26.COV2.S vaccine versus placebo. The CDR3 region has the DNA TGTGCCAGCAAGAGGGGACAACAAGAGACCCAGTACTTC. It codes for CASKRGQQETQYF.